The 30 T cell receptor beta chains below all came from one sample that was sequenced in a study of T-cell reconstitution after alpha-beta-depleted transplantation in children. A TCRbeta library incorporating unique molecular identifiers was prepared. TCRdb re-called the PCR reads with MiXCR, one entry per CDR3 protein. The data show tens of thousands of distinct CDR3 sequences, approximately 43% seen once. The specimen was PBMCs, mostly from graft donor cells, collected 360 days after TCRalphabeta/CD19-depleted stem cell transplant. Every receptor here comes from a male patient younger than 18 who had a stem cell transplant for acute lymphoblastic leukemia, so the T cells may come from the graft donor.

V usage is TRBV20-1 and J usage is TRBJ1-2, with TRBD1 identical over 9 bases. Per the germline V gene, CDR1 is DFQATT and CDR2 is SNEGSKA (reference sequence). The CDR3 totals 15 residues. Germline trimming cut 5 bases from V and 2 bases from J; bases unmatched to any gene: 9. CDR3 residues: CSARRDRDANYGYTF. CDR3 coding DNA: TGCAGTGCTCGCCGGGACAGGGACGCCAACTATGGCTACACCTTC.

This chain connects TRBV12-3 or TRBV12-4 to TRBJ2-7, with 10 bases aligning to TRBD1. V was clipped by 5 bases and J by 4 bases; unmatched bases: 5. This CDR3 has 14 residues. The CDR3 region has the DNA TGTGCCAGCAGTCCCAGGGACAGGGGTTACGAGCAGTACTTC. Translated: CASSPRDRGYEQYF.

With regard to this clonotype: Mismatch with germline at one junction end may stem from a read error. The chain uses TRBV4-1 and TRBJ2-1; 10 nucleotides match TRBD1. CDR1 and CDR2 (germline): MGHRA, YSYEKL. The CDR3 extends over 16 amino acids. CDR3 protein: CASTQTGTGVFGEQFF. CDR3 DNA: TGCGCCAGCACCCAAACCGGGACAGGGGTTTTTGGTGAGCAGTTCTTC.

V is TRBV6-2 or TRBV6-3 and J is TRBJ2-2; no firm D call. Trimming stripped 6 bases from V and 3 bases from J, with 17 bases between. Germline loops: CDR1 MNHEY, CDR2 SVGEGT. The CDR3 is 16 amino acids. The chain's CDR3 is CASRSLGPKYTGELFF. The CDR3, as DNA: TGTGCCAGCAGGTCGCTCGGCCCTAAATACACCGGGGAGCTGTTTTTT.

Here the CDR3 reads CSVYHQDRDTYEQYF. The CDR3 nucleotides are TGCAGCGTTTACCACCAGGACAGGGATACCTACGAGCAGTACTTC. J is TRBJ2-7 and V is TRBV29-1, with 8 bases lining up with TRBD1. This CDR3 region has 15 residues. V lost 5 bases, J lost 2 bases, and 11 bases stayed unmatched. Per the germline V gene, CDR1 is SQVTM and CDR2 is ANQGSEA.

The genes are TRBV7-6 and TRBJ2-7; D ambiguous. The CDR3 runs to 11 residues. V was clipped by 5 bases and J by 4 bases, with 6 bases between them. The germline CDR1 and CDR2 sequences are SGHVS and FNYEAQ. In DNA form, the CDR3 reads TGTGCCAGCAGCCCTAAATACGAGCAGTACTTC. This sequence encodes CASSPKYEQYF.

The J gene is TRBJ2-3, the V gene TRBV20-1; D unclear. V was cut by 2 bases and J by 0 bases, with 15 bases left in between. This CDR3 has 16 residues. The germline CDR1 and CDR2 sequences are DFQATT and SNEGSKA (reference sequence). The CDR3 DNA is TGCAGTGCTAGACGCCTCCGCGCGCTTAGCACAGATACGCAGTATTTT. This encodes CSARRLRALSTDTQYF.

V is TRBV20-1 and J is TRBJ2-7; a weak D match, TRBD1 (6 bases). The CDR3 runs 13 residues. Looked up from germline, CDR1 is DFQATT and CDR2 is SNEGSKA (reference sequence). V was trimmed by 6 bases and J by 3 bases, leaving 15 bases between them. CDR3: CSARTEMLYEQYF. The CDR3 region has the DNA TGCAGTGCCAGGACAGAGATGCTCTACGAGCAGTACTTC.

This clonotype was observed a few times. The CDR3 nucleotides are TGCAGTGCTTCCCCCAGGGACATTAATTCACCCCTCCACTTT. Its protein product is CSASPRDINSPLHF. J is TRBJ1-6 and V is TRBV20-1, with D perhaps matching TRBD1 (6 bases). The V and J ends lost 5 bases and 6 bases respectively, with 14 bases between them. Germline values: CDR1 DFQATT, CDR2 SNEGSKA (reference sequence). The CDR3 extends over 14 amino acids.

The J gene is TRBJ2-5, the V gene TRBV28; TRBD2 matches 7 bases. The V gene's germline CDR1 is MDHEN and CDR2 SYDVKM. J gave up 5 bases and V 3 bases, and 9 bases lay outside the gene matches. CDR3 length equals 15 residues. CDR3 sequence (DNA): TGTGCCAGCAGTTTTTCGGCGGGAGTAGCGGAGACCCAGTACTTC. Its protein is CASSFSAGVAETQYF.

This clonotype was observed a few times. The gene calls are TRBV20-1 and TRBJ2-7, with D unresolved. This CDR3 has 15 amino acids. Looked up from germline, CDR1 is DFQATT and CDR2 is SNEGSKA (reference sequence). V was clipped by 4 bases and J by 2 bases, with 18 bases between them. This chain's CDR3 is CSATPMTRPAYEQYF. In nucleotides, the CDR3 is TGCAGTGCTACCCCAATGACCCGCCCAGCCTACGAGCAGTACTTC.

This clonotype was detected a few times. The chain recombines TRBV6-2 or TRBV6-3 with TRBJ2-7; no reliable D call. Trimming left V 5 bases short and J 1 base short, with 9 bases between. The germline gives CDR1 MNHEY, CDR2 SVGEGT. The CDR3 is 13 residues long. In DNA, the CDR3 is TGTGCCAGCAGTCCACGGCTTTCCTACGAGCAGTACTTC. As protein: CASSPRLSYEQYF.

J is TRBJ2-7 and V is TRBV12-3 or TRBV12-4, with D possibly matching TRBD2 (5 bases). Deletions cut 0 bases from V and 5 bases from J, with 8 bases between. CDR3 length: 13 amino acids. CDR3 coding DNA: TGTGCCAGCAGTTTAGCGCGGGCAAACGAGCAGTACTTC. It codes for CASSLARANEQYF.

This chain uses TRBV6-1 with TRBJ2-5, with 9 positions matching TRBD1. CDR3 length: 15 residues. Trimming took 5 bases from V and 5 from J; bases not matched to a gene: 9. Germline-derived CDR1 and CDR2 are MNHNS and SASEGT. The CDR3 reads CASSPGTGSGETQYF. In nucleotides, the CDR3 is TGTGCCAGCAGTCCGGGGACAGGGTCAGGGGAGACCCAGTACTTC.

The J gene is TRBJ2-7, the V gene TRBV4-3; 8 bases line up with TRBD1. The V segment lost 5 bases and the J segment 2 bases; nucleotides outside the gene matches: 11. The CDR3 has 16 residues. The germline V gene has CDR1 LGHNA and CDR2 YSLEER. CDR3 sequence: CASSTFTGTGTYEQYF. In DNA, the CDR3 is TGCGCCAGCAGCACCTTTACCGGGACAGGCACCTACGAGCAGTACTTC.

The chain carries TRBV27 and TRBJ2-1; D gene uncertain. Germline values: CDR1 MNHEY, CDR2 SMNVEV (reference sequence). The CDR3 is 14 amino acids. V was trimmed by 2 bases and J by 6 bases, leaving 11 bases between them. CDR3 nucleotide sequence: TGTGCCAGCAGTTTACTTCTAGAAATCAATGAGCAGTTCTTC. It is translated as CASSLLLEINEQFF.

The J gene is TRBJ2-3, the V gene TRBV5-6; TRBD2 might be the D (6 bases). CDR1 and CDR2 from the germline V gene are SGHDT and YYEEEE. The CDR3 covers 16 residues. V shed 3 bases and J shed 0 bases, with 14 bases lying between them. Here the CDR3 reads CASSSPRSGSTDTQYF. For the CDR3, the DNA is TGTGCCAGCAGCTCCCCCCGAAGCGGGAGCACAGATACGCAGTATTTT.

The chain links TRBV5-4 to TRBJ2-1; no reliable D call. Trimming removed 10 bases at V and 3 bases at J, with 17 bases between. The CDR3 contains 14 residues. Germline CDR1 reads SGHNT; CDR2 reads YYREEE (reference sequence). CDR3 residues: CAGLTGPLYNEQFF. Here the CDR3 DNA reads TGTGCCGGCCTCACCGGGCCCCTCTACAATGAGCAGTTCTTC. Filled out from reference TRBV5-4 and TRBJ2-1, the complete variable domain reads ETGVTQSPTHLIKTRGQQVTLRCSSQSGHNTVSWYQQALGQGPQFIFQYYREEENGRGNFPPRFSGLQFPNYSSELNVNALELDDSALYLCAGLTGPLYNEQFFGPGTRLTVL.

This clonotype was detected a few times. The CDR3 reads CASSSPGQGARTEAFF. DNA of the CDR3: TGTGCCAGCAGTAGTCCGGGACAGGGGGCGCGCACTGAAGCTTTCTTT. The chain recombines TRBV28 with TRBJ1-1; TRBD1 agrees at 12 bases. The V and J ends lost 5 bases and 4 bases, in that order; junction bases with no gene match: 8. The CDR3 length is 16 residues. Germline CDR1 and CDR2: MDHEN and SYDVKM.

This chain joins TRBV7-6 and TRBJ2-7; D perhaps matches TRBD1 (5 bases). Trimming pared 5 bases from V and 2 bases from J, leaving 19 bases between. The CDR3 sequence is 16 residues long. Germline CDR1 is SGHVS and CDR2 is FNYEAQ. CDR3 in amino acids: CASSVGVGARTYEQYF. As DNA, the CDR3 is TGTGCCAGCAGCGTCGGCGTTGGGGCTAGAACCTACGAGCAGTACTTC.

This clonotype was observed a handful of times. The rearrangement joins TRBV12-3 or TRBV12-4 to TRBJ2-7; D is unresolved. There are 17 residues in the CDR3. V was cut by 2 bases and J by 1 base, with 18 bases left in between. The CDR3 sequence is CASSLIPQRSRSYEQYF. For the CDR3, the DNA is TGTGCCAGCAGTTTAATACCCCAGAGGAGTAGGTCCTACGAGCAGTACTTC.

The rearrangement uses TRBV20-1 and TRBJ2-3, with D tentatively TRBD1 (5 bases). CDR3 length: 15 amino acids. Looked up from germline, CDR1 is DFQATT and CDR2 is SNEGSKA (reference sequence). V lost 6 bases and J lost 3, with 19 bases in between. CDR3 bases: TGCAGTGCCAGAAATGGGGCCCTTCTGACAGATACGCAGTATTTT. It encodes CSARNGALLTDTQYF.

CDR3 residues: CASSPGGLAETQYF. In DNA, the CDR3 is TGTGCCAGCAGTCCGGGGGGCTTAGCGGAGACCCAGTACTTC. The V call is TRBV12-3 or TRBV12-4, the J call TRBJ2-5, with TRBD2 as a possible D gene (7 bases). Trimming took 5 bases from V and 5 from J, leaving 15 bases between them. CDR3 length equals 14 residues.

This chain joins TRBV5-1 and TRBJ2-1, with a tentative D call TRBD2 (6 bases). The V gene's germline CDR1 is SGHRS and CDR2 YFSETQ. The CDR3 sequence is 16 residues long. V gave up 0 bases and J gave up 6 bases, with 16 bases separating them. CDR3 region: CASSLEGRDGLNEQFF. CDR3 bases: TGCGCCAGCAGCTTGGAGGGGCGGGATGGGCTCAATGAGCAGTTCTTC.

There are a few counts of this clonotype. The J gene is TRBJ2-1, the V gene TRBV6-1, with a tentative D call TRBD2 (5 bases). Germline V gives CDR1 MNHNS, CDR2 SASEGT. Deletions cut 6 bases from V and 9 bases from J, with 15 bases between. The CDR3 contains 13 residues. CDR3 amino acids: CASRPRRQREQFF. CDR3 coding DNA: TGTGCCAGCAGGCCCAGGAGGCAGCGTGAGCAGTTCTTC.

The rearrangement links TRBV12-3 or TRBV12-4 to TRBJ2-1; TRBD2 matches 14 bases. V gave up 7 bases and J gave up 7 bases; unmatched junction bases: 6. The CDR3 extends over 15 amino acids. The CDR3 spells CASITGTSGGNEQFF. For the CDR3, the DNA is TGTGCCAGCATAACCGGGACTAGCGGGGGAAATGAGCAGTTCTTC.

This chain joins TRBV15 and TRBJ2-7, with TRBD2 matching over 9 bases. CDR1 LNHNV and CDR2 YYDKDF come from the germline V gene (reference sequence). CDR3 length: 16 residues. V shed 1 base and J 3 bases; nucleotides not matched to a gene: 7. CDR3 amino acids: CATSRGLAGQIYEQYF. The CDR3 nucleotides are TGTGCCACCAGCAGAGGGCTAGCGGGACAAATCTACGAGCAGTACTTC.

The genes are TRBV20-1 and TRBJ2-1, with unresolved D. Germline V CDR1 and CDR2: DFQATT, SNEGSKA (reference sequence). The CDR3 has 11 residues. The ends were cut back, 2 bases at V and 7 bases at J, with 6 bases in the middle. The CDR3 sequence: CSARRVNEQFF. In DNA, the CDR3 is TGCAGTGCTAGAAGGGTTAATGAGCAGTTCTTC.

This clonotype showed up just once. The chain couples TRBV7-3 to TRBJ2-7; D may be TRBD1 (6 bases). Germline V gene sequence: CDR1 SGHTA, CDR2 FQGTGA. CDR3 length: 15 residues. V lost 0 bases, J lost 2 bases, and 11 bases lay in between. The CDR3: CASSLTGHPAYEQYF. In DNA form, the CDR3 reads TGTGCCAGCAGCTTAACGGGACATCCCGCCTACGAGCAGTACTTC.

The chain has TRBV7-9 and TRBJ2-2; no clear D. Trimming stripped 5 bases from V and 10 bases from J, with 8 bases between. Germline CDR1 and CDR2: SEHNR and FQNEAQ (reference sequence). This CDR3 is built from 11 residues. CDR3 DNA: TGTGCCAGCAGCCCCGGCCCGGAGCTGTTTTTT. Amino acid sequence: CASSPGPELFF.